One sample yielded the 32 T cell receptor beta chains listed below, sequenced in a study of shared T cell receptors in the human thymus (dated by TCRdb to about 2021). Library creation used the immunoSEQ multiplex PCR assay. TCRdb limited this immuneACCESS table to in-frame rearrangements with V and J called. A share of clones is missing; checked studies link under half to unresolved V genes, and the rest is unexplained. In all, the sample holds hundreds of thousands of clones, and around 89% of those were seen once. Around 0.0099% of the sample comes from the top ten. This same sample was also taken into another study, of human thymus T cells.

Sequencing was performed on thymocytes. The source is a boy in the first two years of life with a congenital heart defect. Donor details come from another sample of the same person, matched by shared clones.

The gene calls are TRBV10-2 and TRBJ2-7; perhaps TRBD2 as D (6 bases). Germline loops: CDR1 WSHSY, CDR2 SAAADI. Trimming removed 2 bases from V and 7 bases from J, with 21 bases in between. The length of the CDR3 is 16 residues. The CDR3 region is CASSEMWEERLGEQYF. CDR3 in DNA: TGCGCCAGCAGTGAGATGTGGGAGGAGCGGCTGGGAGAGCAGTACTTC.

About this clone itself: A read error may account for a junction end that differs from germline. This sequence joins TRBV10-3 and TRBJ1-2; TRBD1 matches at 9 bases. Germline V gene lookup returns CDR1 ENHRY and CDR2 SYGVKD. The CDR3 totals 16 residues. In nucleotides, the CDR3 is TGTGACATCAGTGAGTCGACTCGGGACAGGGCCTATGGCTACACCTTC. Its translation is CDISESTRDRAYGYTF.

With respect to this clone: At one boundary the junction diverges from the germline segment, which might be a read error. This chain joins TRBV4-1 and TRBJ2-7; 7 bases match TRBD1. This CDR3 has 19 amino acids. The V gene's germline CDR1 is MGHRA and CDR2 YSYEKL. CDR3 sequence (DNA): TGCGCCAGCAGTCAAGTCACCGATCCCGGGACAGAATTTTGTTACGAGCAGTACTTC. Its translation: CASSQVTDPGTEFCYEQYF.

This clone was found once. The chain recombines TRBV19 with TRBJ1-2, with D maybe TRBD1 (6 bases). V was cut by 5 bases and J by 8 bases, with 12 bases left in between. Per the germline V gene, CDR1 is LNHDA and CDR2 is SQIVND (reference sequence). This CDR3 contains 12 residues. The CDR3 DNA reads TGTGCCAGTAGTCGCAGGGGTGGAGGCTACACCTTC. Protein sequence: CASSRRGGGYTF. Using reference TRBV19 and TRBJ1-2 for the parts outside the CDR3, the full variable domain is DGGITQSPKYLFRKEGQNVTLSCEQNLNHDAMYWYRQDPGQGLRLIYYSQIVNDFQKGDIAEGYSVSREKKESFPLTVTSAQKNPTAFYLCASSRRGGGYTFGSGTRLTVV.

This clone was counted a single time. The chain carries TRBV28 and TRBJ2-2; TRBD2 aligns across 12 bases. The CDR3 is 17 residues long. With V trimmed by 2 bases and J by 7 bases, 8 bases remained unmatched. CDR1 and CDR2 from the germline V gene are MDHEN and SYDVKM. The CDR3 loop reads CASSLRTSGVLGGELFF. The CDR3, as DNA: TGTGCCAGCAGTTTAAGGACTAGCGGGGTCCTGGGCGGGGAGCTGTTTTTT. The full variable domain, in which reference TRBV28 and TRBJ2-2 provide the parts outside the CDR3, is DVKVTQSSRYLVKRTGEKVFLECVQDMDHENMFWYRQDPGLGLRLIYFSYDVKMKEKGDIPEGYSVSREKKERFSLILESASTNQTSMYLCASSLRTSGVLGGELFFGEGSRLTVL.

The chain has TRBV25-1 and TRBJ1-6, with no clear D. The CDR3 extends over 15 amino acids. With 3 bases removed from V and 7 bases from J, the gap between germline ends came to 13 bases. Germline CDR1 and CDR2: MGHDK and SYGVNS. The CDR3 spells CASSEIIGGNSPLHF. The CDR3 DNA is TGTGCCAGCAGTGAGATTATAGGCGGGAATTCACCCCTCCACTTT. The full variable domain, rest sourced from reference TRBV25-1 and TRBJ1-6, is EADIYQTPRYLVIGTGKKITLECSQTMGHDKMYWYQQDPGMELHLIHYSYGVNSTEKGDLSSESTVSRIRTEHFPLTLESARPSHTSQYLCASSEIIGGNSPLHFGNGTRLTVT.

The chain recombines TRBV5-1 with TRBJ2-3; no reliable D call. Germline assignment: CDR1 SGHRS and CDR2 YFSETQ. The CDR3 spans 15 residues. With 1 base removed from V and 2 bases from J, the gap between germline ends came to 11 bases. CDR3 DNA sequence: TGCGCCAGCAGCTTGAGCCGCGGAGACACAGATACGCAGTATTTT. Encoded protein: CASSLSRGDTDTQYF.

The chain uses TRBV13 and TRBJ2-2, with D perhaps TRBD1 (6 bases). Looked up from germline, CDR1 is PRHDT and CDR2 is FYEKMQ (reference sequence). The CDR3 consists of 15 residues. The V end was cut by 6 bases, the J end by 5 bases, with 16 bases between. The CDR3 region is CASRSNQGKTGELFF. The CDR3 nucleotides are TGTGCCAGCAGATCCAACCAGGGGAAGACCGGGGAGCTGTTTTTT. Filled out from reference TRBV13 and TRBJ2-2, the complete variable domain reads AAGVIQSPRHLIKEKRETATLKCYPIPRHDTVYWYQQGPGQDPQFLISFYEKMQSDKGSIPDRFSAQQFSDYHSELNMSSLELGDSALYFCASRSNQGKTGELFFGEGSRLTVL.

This chain joins TRBV6-6 and TRBJ1-5; 7 nucleotides match TRBD1. The germline CDR1 and CDR2 sequences are MNHNY and SVGAGI (reference sequence). The CDR3 runs 15 residues. The V gene end was trimmed by 1 base and the J gene end by 3 bases; junction bases not matched to a gene: 3. CDR3: CASSYFGQDNQPQHF. The CDR3 coding sequence is TGTGCCAGCAGTTACTTTGGACAGGACAATCAGCCCCAGCATTTT.

The rearrangement links TRBV10-3 to TRBJ2-1; 10 positions agree with TRBD2. This CDR3 contains 15 residues. The V gene end was trimmed by 6 bases and the J gene end by 10 bases; junction bases not matched to a gene: 12. Germline CDR1 ENHRY, CDR2 SYGVKD. The CDR3: CAISDLAGDLPEQFF. In DNA, the CDR3 is TGTGCCATCAGCGATCTAGCGGGGGACCTCCCGGAGCAGTTCTTC.

This chain uses TRBV7-9 with TRBJ1-1, with a tentative D call TRBD1 (5 bases). Trimming took 2 bases from V and 0 from J, leaving 16 bases between them. Germline CDR1 reads SEHNR; CDR2 reads FQNEAQ (reference sequence). The CDR3 has 17 amino acids. Written as DNA, the CDR3 is TGTGCCAGCAGCTTATGGGGCAGGGAACTCATGAACACTGAAGCTTTCTTT. Amino acids: CASSLWGRELMNTEAFF. The full variable domain, its missing parts supplied by reference TRBV7-9 and TRBJ1-1, is DTGVSQNPRHKITKRGQNVTFRCDPISEHNRLYWYRQTLGQGPEFLTYFQNEAQLEKSRLLSDRFSAERPKGSFSTLEIQRTEQGDSAMYLCASSLWGRELMNTEAFFGQGTRLTVV.

The rearrangement links TRBV10-3 to TRBJ2-7, with D perhaps matching TRBD2 (5 bases). V lost 5 bases to trimming and J lost 0 bases, with 14 bases between them. Germline V gene data show CDR1 as ENHRY and CDR2 as SYGVKD. This CDR3 contains 15 residues. Here the CDR3 reads CAISPSSGSSYEQYF. The CDR3 DNA reads as TGTGCCATCAGTCCTTCCAGCGGTAGCTCCTACGAGCAGTACTTC.

This clone was seen only a few times. V and J are TRBV13 and TRBJ2-3; 13 bases align to TRBD2. With V trimmed by 5 bases and J by 4 bases, 6 bases remained unmatched. Germline CDR1 PRHDT, CDR2 FYEKMQ (reference sequence). The CDR3 has 16 amino acids. CDR3 DNA sequence: TGTGCCAGCAGCATACTAGCGGGAGGGCGGGCAGATACGCAGTATTTT. This codes for CASSILAGGRADTQYF.

This clone appeared a single time. This chain joins TRBV6-5 and TRBJ2-1; D remains unclear. V lost 0 bases and J lost 0, with 9 bases in between. The CDR3 extends over 16 amino acids. Germline CDR1 is MNHEY and CDR2 is SVGAGI. CDR3 in DNA: TGTGCCAGCAGTTACTCCCTTGGTAGCTCCTACAATGAGCAGTTCTTC. It translates to CASSYSLGSSYNEQFF.

This chain connects TRBV18 to TRBJ1-3; no firm D call. Germline CDR1 reads KGHSH; CDR2 reads LQKENI. The CDR3 has 16 amino acids. V shed 5 bases and J shed 0 bases, with 14 bases lying between them. CDR3 bases: TGTGCCAGCTCAGGTCGCCGATCGAGCTCTGGAAACACCATATATTTT. Protein product: CASSGRRSSSGNTIYF.

V gene TRBV20-1 combines with J gene TRBJ2-5, with D possibly matching TRBD2 (6 bases). The germline V gene encodes CDR1 DFQATT and CDR2 SNEGSKA (reference sequence). CDR3 length: 10 residues. The CDR3 DNA follows: TGCAGCCGGGGGAGGGAGACCCAGTACTTC. Its protein is CSRGRETQYF.

J is TRBJ2-7 and V is TRBV5-4; possible D gene TRBD2, 6 bases. Trimming took 4 bases from V and 3 from J, leaving 17 bases between them. The germline gives CDR1 SGHNT, CDR2 YYREEE (reference sequence). This CDR3 is built from 15 residues. CDR3 DNA: TGTGCCAGCAGCCCGCGGCTCGGGGAGGACTACGAGCAGTACTTC. Amino acid sequence: CASSPRLGEDYEQYF.

The chain recombines TRBV6-4 with TRBJ2-2, with 8 bases matching TRBD2. This CDR3 has 15 amino acids. Trimming at V came to 3 bases and at J to 8 bases, leaving 8 bases not matched to a gene. Germline V gives CDR1 MRHNA, CDR2 SNTAGT. The CDR3 nucleotides read TGTGCCAGCAGTGAGACTAGCGCTGCGGCAGGGGAGCTGTTTTTT. This translates into CASSETSAAAGELFF.

The rearrangement uses TRBV30 and TRBJ2-1; weak D call: TRBD2 (6 bases). V lost 0 bases to trimming and J lost 9 bases, with 27 bases between them. There are 18 residues in the CDR3. In germline, CDR1 is GTSNPN, CDR2 SVGIG (reference sequence). The CDR3 coding sequence is TGTGCCTGGAGTGTGTCCCCCCAACTCCGGCGGGAAAGGGGTGAGCAGTTCTTC. Translated: CAWSVSPQLRRERGEQFF.

This rearrangement joins TRBV6-5 to TRBJ2-1; D is perhaps TRBD1 (5 bases). Germline-derived CDR1 and CDR2 are MNHEY and SVGAGI. The ends were cut back, 4 bases at V and 0 bases at J, with 10 bases in the middle. This CDR3 is 15 amino acids long. The CDR3 DNA reads as TGTGCCAGCAGTTTAGGGGTTAGCTCCTACAATGAGCAGTTCTTC. This encodes CASSLGVSSYNEQFF.

The J gene is TRBJ2-7, the V gene TRBV19; 8 bases match TRBD1. Trimming cost V 1 base and J 7 bases; bases outside gene matches: 21. The CDR3 sequence is 19 residues long. Germline CDR1 LNHDA, CDR2 SQIVND (reference sequence). Here the CDR3 reads CASSIGRQGAWSGSGEQYF. As DNA, the CDR3 is TGTGCCAGTAGTATAGGGCGGCAGGGGGCTTGGTCAGGTTCGGGAGAGCAGTACTTC.

The DNA of the CDR3 is TGCGCCAGCAGCTTGGTTTGTTACTCTGGAAACACCATATATTTT. This encodes CASSLVCYSGNTIYF. The chain carries TRBV5-1 and TRBJ1-3; D not certain. V was pared by 0 bases and J by 0 bases, with 7 bases between. The CDR3 length is 15 residues. Germline lookup yields CDR1 SGHRS and CDR2 YFSETQ.

The rearrangement links TRBV19 to TRBJ2-5; D is unclear. CDR3 length equals 11 residues. CDR1 is LNHDA, CDR2 SQIVND, per germline (reference sequence). Trimming shortened V by 9 bases and J by 1 base, and 6 bases separated the two germline ends. This chain's CDR3 is CASAAQETQYF. The DNA for the CDR3 is TGTGCCAGCGCGGCCCAAGAGACCCAGTACTTC.

Details on this clone: One end of the junction varies from germline; a read error may be responsible. J is TRBJ1-1 and V is TRBV18, with 9 bases that match TRBD1. The CDR3 is made up of 12 amino acids. CDR1 is KGHSH, CDR2 LQKENI, per germline. CDR3 in amino acids: CASSVGQGLASF. DNA for the CDR3: TGTGCCAGCTCAGTCGGACAGGGGCTGGCTTCCTTT.

The rearrangement joins TRBV11-2 to TRBJ1-6; D remains ambiguous. Between the trimmed V and J ends, which lost 4 bases and 5 bases, there was a span of 9 bases. CDR1 and CDR2 (germline): SGHAT, FQNNGV. CDR3 length equals 14 residues. DNA of the CDR3: TGTGCCAGCAGCTGCCTGAGTAATAATTCACCCCTCCACTTT. This gives the protein CASSCLSNNSPLHF. The whole variable domain, filled in from reference TRBV11-2 and TRBJ1-6, reads EAGVAQSPRYKIIEKRQSVAFWCNPISGHATLYWYQQILGQGPKLLIQFQNNGVVDDSQLPKDRFSAERLKGVDSTLKIQPAKLEDSAVYLCASSCLSNNSPLHFGNGTRLTVT.

V usage is TRBV7-2 and J usage is TRBJ2-2; 11 bases align to TRBD2. Germline trimming cut 1 base from V and 2 bases from J; bases unmatched to any gene: 6. Germline CDR1 SGHTA, CDR2 FQGNSA. This CDR3 has 18 residues. CDR3 in DNA: TGTGCCAGCAGCTTAGTAGGGCTAGCGGGAGGTAACACCGGGGAGCTGTTTTTT. Its protein is CASSLVGLAGGNTGELFF.

The chain joins TRBV6-5 to TRBJ2-5; tentatively, D is TRBD2 (6 bases). This CDR3 is built from 13 residues. CDR1 is MNHEY and CDR2 is SVGAGI in the germline V gene. Trimming took off 7 bases at V and 14 bases at J, with 23 bases between the two ends. CDR3 region: CASTQIGGTYSYF. CDR3 sequence (DNA): TGTGCCAGCACCCAGATTGGGGGGACCTACTCTTACTTC.

This chain connects TRBV11-3 to TRBJ2-7; TRBD2 matches at 14 bases. The CDR3 runs 15 residues. The V and J ends lost 5 bases and 5 bases, in that order; junction bases with no gene match: 5. CDR1 is SGHNT, CDR2 YENEEA, per germline. The CDR3 DNA sequence: TGTGCCAGCAGCCCGGGGACTAGCGGGAGACACGAGCAGTACTTC. Protein: CASSPGTSGRHEQYF.

The DNA of the CDR3 is TGTGCCAGCAGTTACGGGGACTATGGCTACACCTTC. This codes for CASSYGDYGYTF. V usage is TRBV2 and J usage is TRBJ1-2; no reliable D call. Germline V gene data show CDR1 as SNHLY and CDR2 as FYNNEI. The CDR3 has 12 residues. Trimming stripped 5 bases from V and 3 bases from J, with 7 bases between.

The chain carries TRBV27 and TRBJ2-7; TRBD2 is a possible D gene (7 bases). V was trimmed by 5 bases and J by 1 base, leaving 21 bases between them. Germline V CDR1 and CDR2: MNHEY, SMNVEV (reference sequence). The CDR3 spans 17 residues. In nucleotides, the CDR3 is TGTGCCAGCAGTCCCCACCCCGGGGGGCACCCATCCTACGAGCAGTACTTC. Translating it yields CASSPHPGGHPSYEQYF.

This clone is a singleton in its sample. The J gene is TRBJ2-3, the V gene TRBV2; TRBD2 matches 13 bases. Looked up from germline, CDR1 is SNHLY and CDR2 is FYNNEI. CDR3 length: 16 amino acids. V lost 6 bases, J lost 6 bases, and 9 bases stayed unmatched. The CDR3 DNA sequence: TGTGCCAGCAGAGCTGGGACTAGCGGGATTCTGGATACGCAGTATTTT. Protein sequence: CASRAGTSGILDTQYF.

This clone was seen only a few times. The chain combines TRBV7-2 with TRBJ1-4, with a possible D match to TRBD1 (6 bases). V gave up 5 bases and J gave up 2 bases, with 21 bases separating them. The CDR3 has 18 residues. CDR1 is SGHTA, CDR2 FQGNSA, per germline. CDR3 residues: CASSRDAGDMGTNEKLFF. The CDR3 nucleotides read TGTGCCAGCAGCCGCGATGCAGGGGATATGGGGACTAATGAAAAACTGTTTTTT.